This T cell receptor beta chain was sequenced during a study of T-cell reconstitution after alpha-beta-depleted transplantation in children. In germline, CDR1 is DFQATT, CDR2 SNEGSKA (reference sequence). The CDR3 sequence is 14 residues long. The V end lost 6 bases, the J end lost 1 base, and 13 bases lay between the germline ends. Preparation of the TCRbeta library involved a method that used unique molecular identifiers. TCRdb used MiXCR to reprocess the PCR reads, holding one entry per CDR3 protein. The data contain approximately 210,000 distinct CDR3 sequences, more than 14% of them singletons. The sample holds a few counts of this clonotype.

This chain links TRBV20-1 with TRBJ2-1, with a tentative D call TRBD2 (7 bases). Source: PBMCs from the stem cell graft donor, taken from the stem cell graft. The TCR comes from a human donor who donated a stem cell graft to a child with acute lymphoblastic leukemia. The CDR3 spells CSAPKGGSYNEQFF. CDR3 DNA: TGCAGTGCCCCAAAGGGGGGGTCCTACAATGAGCAGTTCTTC.